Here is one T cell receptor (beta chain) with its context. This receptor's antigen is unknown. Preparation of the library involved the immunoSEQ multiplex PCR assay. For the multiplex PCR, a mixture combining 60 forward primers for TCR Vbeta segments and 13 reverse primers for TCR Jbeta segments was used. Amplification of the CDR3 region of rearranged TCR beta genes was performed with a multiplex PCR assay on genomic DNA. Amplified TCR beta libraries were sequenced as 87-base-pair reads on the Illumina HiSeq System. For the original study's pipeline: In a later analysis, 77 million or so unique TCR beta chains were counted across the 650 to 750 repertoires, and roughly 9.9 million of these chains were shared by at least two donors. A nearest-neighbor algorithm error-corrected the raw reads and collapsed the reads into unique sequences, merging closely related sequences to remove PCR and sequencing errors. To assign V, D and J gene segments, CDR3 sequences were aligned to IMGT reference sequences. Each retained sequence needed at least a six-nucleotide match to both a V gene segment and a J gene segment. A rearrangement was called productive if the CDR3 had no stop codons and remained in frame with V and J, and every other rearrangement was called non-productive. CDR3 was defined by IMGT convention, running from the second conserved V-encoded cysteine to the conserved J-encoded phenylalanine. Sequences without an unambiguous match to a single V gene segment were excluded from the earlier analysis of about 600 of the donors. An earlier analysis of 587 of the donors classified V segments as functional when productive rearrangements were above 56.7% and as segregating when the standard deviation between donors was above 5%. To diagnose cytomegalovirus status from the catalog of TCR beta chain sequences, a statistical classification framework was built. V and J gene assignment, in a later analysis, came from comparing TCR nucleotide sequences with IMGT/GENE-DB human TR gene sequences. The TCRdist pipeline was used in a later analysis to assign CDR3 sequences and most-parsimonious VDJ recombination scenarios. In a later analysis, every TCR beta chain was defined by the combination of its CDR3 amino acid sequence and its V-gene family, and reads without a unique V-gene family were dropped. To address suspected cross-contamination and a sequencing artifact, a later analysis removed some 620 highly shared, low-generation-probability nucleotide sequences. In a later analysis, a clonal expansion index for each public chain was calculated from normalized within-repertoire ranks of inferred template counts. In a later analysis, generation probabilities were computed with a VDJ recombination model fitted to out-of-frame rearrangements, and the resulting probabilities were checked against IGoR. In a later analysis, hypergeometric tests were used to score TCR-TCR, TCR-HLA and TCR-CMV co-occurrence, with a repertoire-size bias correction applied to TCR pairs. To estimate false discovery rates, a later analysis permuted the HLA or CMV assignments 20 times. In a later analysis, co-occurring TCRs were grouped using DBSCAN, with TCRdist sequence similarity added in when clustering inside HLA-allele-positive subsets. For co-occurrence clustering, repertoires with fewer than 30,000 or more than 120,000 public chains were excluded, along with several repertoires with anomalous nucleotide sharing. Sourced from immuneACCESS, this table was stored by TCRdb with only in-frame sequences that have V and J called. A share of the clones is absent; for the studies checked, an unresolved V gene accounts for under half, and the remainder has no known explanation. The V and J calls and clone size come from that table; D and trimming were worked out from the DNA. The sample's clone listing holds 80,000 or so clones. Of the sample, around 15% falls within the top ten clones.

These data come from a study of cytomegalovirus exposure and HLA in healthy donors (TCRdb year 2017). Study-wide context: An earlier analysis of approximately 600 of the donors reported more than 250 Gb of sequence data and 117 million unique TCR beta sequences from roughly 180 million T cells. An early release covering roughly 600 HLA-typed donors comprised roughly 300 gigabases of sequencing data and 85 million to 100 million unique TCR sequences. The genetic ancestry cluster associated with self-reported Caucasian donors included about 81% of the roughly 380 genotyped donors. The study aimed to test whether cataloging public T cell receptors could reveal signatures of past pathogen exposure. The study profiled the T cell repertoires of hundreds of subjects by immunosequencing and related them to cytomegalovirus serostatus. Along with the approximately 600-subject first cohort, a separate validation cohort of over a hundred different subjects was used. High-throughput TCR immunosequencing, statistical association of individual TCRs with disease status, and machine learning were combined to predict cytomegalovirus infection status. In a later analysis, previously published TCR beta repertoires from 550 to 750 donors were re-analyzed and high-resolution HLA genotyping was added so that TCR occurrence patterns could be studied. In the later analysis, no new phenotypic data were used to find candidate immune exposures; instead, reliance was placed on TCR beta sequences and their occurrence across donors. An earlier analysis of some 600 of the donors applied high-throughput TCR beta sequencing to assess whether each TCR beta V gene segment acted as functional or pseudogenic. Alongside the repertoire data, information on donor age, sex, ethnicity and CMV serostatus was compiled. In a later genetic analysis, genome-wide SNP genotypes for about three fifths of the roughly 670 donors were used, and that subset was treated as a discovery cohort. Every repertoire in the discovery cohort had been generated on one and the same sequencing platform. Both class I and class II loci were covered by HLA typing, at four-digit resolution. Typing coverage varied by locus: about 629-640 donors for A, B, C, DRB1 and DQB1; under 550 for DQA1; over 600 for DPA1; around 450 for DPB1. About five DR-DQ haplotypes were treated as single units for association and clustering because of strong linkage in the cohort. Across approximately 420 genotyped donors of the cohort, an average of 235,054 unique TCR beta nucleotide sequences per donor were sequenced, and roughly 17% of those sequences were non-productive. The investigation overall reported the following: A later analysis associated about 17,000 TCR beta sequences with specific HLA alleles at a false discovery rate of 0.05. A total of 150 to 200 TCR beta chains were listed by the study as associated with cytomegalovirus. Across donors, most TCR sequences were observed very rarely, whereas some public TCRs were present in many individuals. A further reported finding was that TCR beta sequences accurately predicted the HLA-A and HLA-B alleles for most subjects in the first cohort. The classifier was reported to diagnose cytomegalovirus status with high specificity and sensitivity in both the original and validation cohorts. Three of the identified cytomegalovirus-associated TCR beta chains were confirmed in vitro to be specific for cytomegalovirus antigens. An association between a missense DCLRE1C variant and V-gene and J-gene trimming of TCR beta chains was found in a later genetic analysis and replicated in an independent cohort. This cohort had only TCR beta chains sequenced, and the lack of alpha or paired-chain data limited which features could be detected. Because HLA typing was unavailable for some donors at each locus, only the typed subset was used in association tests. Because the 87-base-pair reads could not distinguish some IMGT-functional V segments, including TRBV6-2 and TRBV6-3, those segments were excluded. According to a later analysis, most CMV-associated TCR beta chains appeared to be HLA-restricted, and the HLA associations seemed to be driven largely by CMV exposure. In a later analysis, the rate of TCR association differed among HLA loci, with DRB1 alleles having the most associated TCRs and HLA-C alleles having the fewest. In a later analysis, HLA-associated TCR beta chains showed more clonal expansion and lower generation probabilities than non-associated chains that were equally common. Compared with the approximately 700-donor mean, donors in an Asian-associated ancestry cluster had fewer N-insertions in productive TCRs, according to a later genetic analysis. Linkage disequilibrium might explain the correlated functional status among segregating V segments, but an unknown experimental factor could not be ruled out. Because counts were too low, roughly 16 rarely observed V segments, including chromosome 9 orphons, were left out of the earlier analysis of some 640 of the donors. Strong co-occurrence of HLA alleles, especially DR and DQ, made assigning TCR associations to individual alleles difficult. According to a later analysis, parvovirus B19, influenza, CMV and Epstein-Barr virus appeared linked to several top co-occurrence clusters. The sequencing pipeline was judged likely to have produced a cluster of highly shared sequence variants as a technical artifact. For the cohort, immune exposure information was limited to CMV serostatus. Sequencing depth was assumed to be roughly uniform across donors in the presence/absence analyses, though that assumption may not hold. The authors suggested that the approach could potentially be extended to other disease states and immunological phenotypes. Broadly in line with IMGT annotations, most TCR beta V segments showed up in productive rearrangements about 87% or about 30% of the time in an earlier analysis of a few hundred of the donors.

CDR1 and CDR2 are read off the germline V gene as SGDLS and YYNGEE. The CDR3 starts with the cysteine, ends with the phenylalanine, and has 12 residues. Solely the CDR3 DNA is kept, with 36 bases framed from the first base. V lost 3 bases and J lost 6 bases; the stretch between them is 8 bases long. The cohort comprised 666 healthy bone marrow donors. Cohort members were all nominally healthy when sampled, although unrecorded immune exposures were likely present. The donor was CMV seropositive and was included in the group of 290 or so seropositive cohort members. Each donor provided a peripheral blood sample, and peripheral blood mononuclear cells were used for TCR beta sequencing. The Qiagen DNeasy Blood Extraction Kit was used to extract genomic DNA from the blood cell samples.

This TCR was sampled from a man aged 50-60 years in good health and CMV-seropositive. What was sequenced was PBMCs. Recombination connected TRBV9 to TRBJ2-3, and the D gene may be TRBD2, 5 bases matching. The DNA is TGTGCCAGCAGCGCCGGGGAGGATACGCAGTATTTT. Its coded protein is CASSAGEDTQYF.